This is a list of T cell receptor beta chains from one sample in a study of naive and memory T cell subsets. One entry per CDR3 protein results from TCRdb running MiXCR on the UMI-ligation and nested PCR reads. The sample records under 150,000 distinct CDR3 sequences, 15% to 20% being singletons. Source material: naive CD4+ T cells from blood. The receptor source for this set is a human donor in good health. Each CDR3 is given with its conserved first and last residue. The D gene is left open where the match is weak. The size entry is marked missing in some rows and otherwise reads once, few, many or a size class.

size: many; J: TRBJ2-2; V: TRBV29-1; D: NA; DNA: TGCAGCGTTGCAACGAACACCGGGGAGCTGTTTTTT; CDR3: CSVATNTGELFF
size: few; J: TRBJ1-4; V: TRBV6-5; D: NA; DNA: TGTGCCAGCAGTGCGCGACAGGTTAATGAAAAACTGTTTTTT; CDR3: CASSARQVNEKLFF
size: NA; J: TRBJ1-1; V: TRBV29-1; D: TRBD1; DNA: TGCAGCGCGAATGACAGGGGGACTGAAGCTTTCTTT; CDR3: CSANDRGTEAFF
size: few; J: TRBJ1-1; V: TRBV5-8; D: NA; DNA: TGTGCCACAGAAACAGGGAGGGGCACTGAAGCTTTCTTT; CDR3: CATETGRGTEAFF
size: many; J: TRBJ2-1; V: TRBV28; D: TRBD2; DNA: TGTGCCAGCACCGCCCCAGGGAGCGGGAACGATGAGCAGTTCTTC; CDR3: CASTAPGSGNDEQFF
size: few; J: TRBJ2-1; V: TRBV7-9; D: NA; DNA: TGTGCCAGCAGCCCAATGGAGAGGCGGCAGTTCTTC; CDR3: CASSPMERRQFF
size: few; J: TRBJ2-5; V: TRBV29-1; D: NA; DNA: TGCAGCGTTGAAGGGGCGTTTAAAGAGACCCAGTACTTC; CDR3: CSVEGAFKETQYF
size: many; J: TRBJ2-5; V: TRBV20-1; D: NA; DNA: TGCAGTGCTAGGAGGGGCGGAGGCCAAGAGACCCAGTACTTC; CDR3: CSARRGGGQETQYF
size: NA; J: TRBJ1-1; V: TRBV4-1; D: NA; DNA: TGCGCCAGCAGCCCAAGAGGCCAGATGAACACTGAAGCTTTCTTT; CDR3: CASSPRGQMNTEAFF
size: NA; J: TRBJ2-5; V: TRBV5-4; D: TRBD2; DNA: TGTGCCAGCAGCTTACCGCGGCAAGGGGCTACTAGCGGTAAAGAGACCCAGTACTTC; CDR3: CASSLPRQGATSGKETQYF
size: NA; J: TRBJ2-3; V: TRBV27; D: TRBD2; DNA: TGTGCCAGCAGCTCCATCCCGACTAGCGGCAGCACAGATACGCAGTATTTT; CDR3: CASSSIPTSGSTDTQYF
size: NA; J: TRBJ2-1; V: TRBV5-1; D: NA; DNA: TGCGCCAGCAGCTTCATCGGAAACAATGAGCAGTTCTTC; CDR3: CASSFIGNNEQFF
size: NA; J: TRBJ1-1; V: TRBV30; D: TRBD1; DNA: TGTGCCTGGGCACAGGGGGGTCCTGAAGCTTTCTTT; CDR3: CAWAQGGPEAFF
size: many; J: TRBJ2-7; V: TRBV25-1; D: TRBD1; DNA: TGTGCCAGCAGCGCTAACCCTCAGGGGGTCTACGAGCAGTACTTC; CDR3: CASSANPQGVYEQYF
size: NA; J: TRBJ2-7; V: TRBV6-2/TRBV6-3; D: NA; DNA: TGTGCCAGCAGCAACTACGAGCAGTACTTC; CDR3: CASSNYEQYF
size: NA; J: TRBJ1-4; V: TRBV7-9; D: NA; DNA: TGTGCCAGCAGCTTAAAAGTTCTGGCGTCAAATGAAAAACTGTTTTTT; CDR3: CASSLKVLASNEKLFF
size: once; J: TRBJ1-2; V: TRBV5-1; D: NA; DNA: TGCGCCAGCAGCTTGCAACAGGCTAACTATGGCTACACCTTC; CDR3: CASSLQQANYGYTF
size: few; J: TRBJ1-5; V: TRBV6-2/TRBV6-3; D: TRBD1; DNA: TGTGCCAGCAGTCCCGGGACAGGGGGCTTTCCCGCCAATCAGCCCCAGCATTTT; CDR3: CASSPGTGGFPANQPQHF
size: NA; J: TRBJ2-3; V: TRBV6-5; D: NA; DNA: TGTGCCAGCAGCCAGTATGGCACAGATACGCAGTATTTT; CDR3: CASSQYGTDTQYF
size: many; J: TRBJ2-3; V: TRBV21-1; D: NA; DNA: TGTGCCAGCAGCAAACCCCCAGCTAGCACAGATACGCAGTATTTT; CDR3: CASSKPPASTDTQYF
size: few; J: TRBJ1-2; V: TRBV10-3; D: NA; DNA: TGTGCCATCAGTGAGGTGGGCGGAAGTTTCTATGGCTACACCTTC; CDR3: CAISEVGGSFYGYTF
size: few; J: TRBJ1-2; V: TRBV2; D: NA; DNA: TGTGCCAGCAGTTCAGAGGCGAACTATGGCTACACCTTC; CDR3: CASSSEANYGYTF
size: NA; J: TRBJ2-5; V: TRBV2; D: NA; DNA: TGTGCCAGCAGTGCAGCGCGGAAAGAGACCCAGTACTTC; CDR3: CASSAARKETQYF
size: NA; J: TRBJ1-5; V: TRBV12-3/TRBV12-4; D: NA; DNA: TGTGCCAGCAGTTTTACCGGGATGGGACGTTTTCAGCCCCAGCATTTT; CDR3: CASSFTGMGRFQPQHF
size: NA; J: TRBJ2-6; V: TRBV2; D: NA; DNA: TGTGCCAGCAGTGCAGGGCAGGACGGTATGGGGGCCAACGTCCTGACTTTC; CDR3: CASSAGQDGMGANVLTF
size: few; J: TRBJ1-5; V: TRBV12-3/TRBV12-4; D: TRBD1; DNA: TGTGCCAGCAGACCCACAGGGGGCGATCAGCCCCAGCATTTT; CDR3: CASRPTGGDQPQHF
size: few; J: TRBJ2-3; V: TRBV12-3/TRBV12-4; D: TRBD2; DNA: TGTGCCAGCAGTCCTCTGACTAGCGGGACCACAGATACGCAGTATTTT; CDR3: CASSPLTSGTTDTQYF
size: few; J: TRBJ1-1; V: TRBV5-1; D: NA; DNA: TGCGCCAGCGGCCGTCTGGGGTTGAACACTGAAGCTTTCTTT; CDR3: CASGRLGLNTEAFF
size: few; J: TRBJ2-3; V: TRBV27; D: NA; DNA: TGTGCCAGCAGTGACTGGACTCCGTCCCGCACAGATACGCAGTATTTT; CDR3: CASSDWTPSRTDTQYF
size: few; J: TRBJ2-7; V: TRBV5-1; D: NA; DNA: TGCGCCAGCAGCTTGGACGACTACGAGCAGTACTTC; CDR3: CASSLDDYEQYF
size: NA; J: TRBJ2-2; V: TRBV6-2/TRBV6-3; D: NA; DNA: TGTGCCAGCAGTTACCGCGGCTACACCGGGGAGCTGTTTTTT; CDR3: CASSYRGYTGELFF
size: few; J: TRBJ2-6; V: TRBV6-5; D: NA; DNA: TGTGCCAGCACCCCCTCAGGGGTTGGGGCCAACGTCCTGACTTTC; CDR3: CASTPSGVGANVLTF
size: NA; J: TRBJ1-1; V: TRBV12-3/TRBV12-4; D: NA; DNA: TGTGCCAGCAGTCCGGGGCGAAGGGCTGAAGCTTTCTTT; CDR3: CASSPGRRAEAFF
size: NA; J: TRBJ2-4; V: TRBV6-6; D: NA; DNA: TGTGCCAGTTCAGGGGTAGCCAAAAACATTCAGTACTTC; CDR3: CASSGVAKNIQYF
size: NA; J: TRBJ2-5; V: TRBV7-8; D: NA; DNA: TGTGCCAGCAGCTTAGGGAGCATCAGGGAGACCCAGTACTTC; CDR3: CASSLGSIRETQYF
size: few; J: TRBJ2-3; V: TRBV27; D: NA; DNA: TGTGCCAGCAGTTCTGCTAGCACCCGCACAGATACGCAGTATTTT; CDR3: CASSSASTRTDTQYF
size: few; J: TRBJ2-1; V: TRBV27; D: NA; DNA: TGTGCCAGCAGCGAAACAGGGAGCTCCTACAATGAGCAGTTCTTC; CDR3: CASSETGSSYNEQFF
size: few; J: TRBJ2-2; V: TRBV5-1; D: NA; DNA: TGCGCCAGCAGCCGGGACTTGAACACCGGGGAGCTGTTTTTT; CDR3: CASSRDLNTGELFF
size: NA; J: TRBJ2-1; V: TRBV7-3; D: TRBD2; DNA: TGTGCCAGCAGCTTACAACCGGGACTAGCGGGAGTTGATGAGCAGTTCTTC; CDR3: CASSLQPGLAGVDEQFF
size: few; J: TRBJ2-7; V: TRBV20-1; D: TRBD2; DNA: TGCAGTGCTAAAGGACTAGCGGGAGAGGTATTCCACGAGCAGTACTTC; CDR3: CSAKGLAGEVFHEQYF
size: NA; J: TRBJ2-1; V: TRBV20-1; D: NA; DNA: TGCAGTGTCGCTAACCCGGGAGTAGAGGGTTACAATGAGCAGTTCTTC; CDR3: CSVANPGVEGYNEQFF
size: NA; J: TRBJ2-7; V: TRBV3-1; D: NA; DNA: TGTGCCAGCAGCCAAAGCGAGCGTCTCCTCAACGAGCAGTACTTC; CDR3: CASSQSERLLNEQYF
size: NA; J: TRBJ2-7; V: TRBV29-1; D: TRBD2; DNA: TGCAGCGCCTCCGGGACTAGCGGGGATTACGAGCAGTACTTC; CDR3: CSASGTSGDYEQYF
size: NA; J: TRBJ1-2; V: TRBV28; D: NA; DNA: TGTGCCAGCAGTTCCTGGACATCTAACTATGGCTACACCTTC; CDR3: CASSSWTSNYGYTF
size: NA; J: TRBJ1-1; V: TRBV7-6; D: NA; DNA: TGTGCCAGCAGCATATCCCGGGGAACTGAAGCTTTCTTT; CDR3: CASSISRGTEAFF
size: few; J: TRBJ2-2; V: TRBV6-1; D: NA; DNA: TGTGCCAGCAGTGTCGGGCTAGTGAACACCGGGGAGCTGTTTTTT; CDR3: CASSVGLVNTGELFF
size: NA; J: TRBJ1-4; V: TRBV5-1; D: NA; DNA: TGCGCCAGCAGCTTGGAGACGGGGGAAAAACTGTTTTTT; CDR3: CASSLETGEKLFF
size: few; J: TRBJ1-4; V: TRBV29-1; D: NA; DNA: TGCAGCGTTGAAGCGGGGCCTCCTGCAACTAATGAAAAACTGTTTTTT; CDR3: CSVEAGPPATNEKLFF
size: NA; J: TRBJ1-1; V: TRBV11-2; D: TRBD1; DNA: TGTGCCAGCAGCCTTCTTACAGGGGGCATTGAAGCTTTCTTT; CDR3: CASSLLTGGIEAFF
size: NA; J: TRBJ2-3; V: TRBV20-1; D: NA; DNA: TGCAGTGCTAGGCCGGGAGAGGATACGCAGTATTTT; CDR3: CSARPGEDTQYF
size: NA; J: TRBJ2-3; V: TRBV14; D: NA; DNA: TGTGCCAGCAGCCAAGACAGGGGTACGCAGTATTTT; CDR3: CASSQDRGTQYF
size: NA; J: TRBJ2-2; V: TRBV3-1; D: NA; DNA: TGTGCCAGCAGCCAGACGGGGCAAAACACCGGGGAGCTGTTTTTT; CDR3: CASSQTGQNTGELFF
size: NA; J: TRBJ1-4; V: TRBV25-1; D: NA; DNA: TGTGCCAGCAGTGAATCGCGGGGGCTCGCGGAAAAACTGTTTTTT; CDR3: CASSESRGLAEKLFF
size: NA; J: TRBJ2-6; V: TRBV12-5; D: TRBD1; DNA: TGTGCTAGTGGTTTGCCTCCGGGACAGGGGGTTTCTGGGGCCAACGTCCTGACTTTC; CDR3: CASGLPPGQGVSGANVLTF
size: NA; J: TRBJ2-6; V: TRBV6-2/TRBV6-3; D: NA; DNA: TGTGCCAGCAGTTCTTTATCTGGGGCCAACGTCCTGACTTTC; CDR3: CASSSLSGANVLTF
size: few; J: TRBJ1-1; V: TRBV30; D: NA; DNA: TGTGCCTGGAGTCCGGGGGCGACTGAAGCTTTCTTT; CDR3: CAWSPGATEAFF
size: few; J: TRBJ1-1; V: TRBV18; D: NA; DNA: TGTGCCAGCTCCGAGCAGGCGGGCAGCACTGAAGCTTTCTTT; CDR3: CASSEQAGSTEAFF
size: NA; J: TRBJ2-2; V: TRBV6-5; D: NA; DNA: TGTGCCAGCAGTCGCCCGGGGGCCCGAGAGGAGCTGTTTTTT; CDR3: CASSRPGAREELFF